This TCR beta chain was recorded in a study of breast tumors, draining lymph nodes, adjacent tissues. Findings and limits, study-wide: That most tumor T cells come from lymph nodes remained unproven.

Breast cancer patients provided tissue from their axillary draining lymph nodes. Each CDR3 protein gets one entry after TCRdb re-called the multiplex PCR reads with MiXCR. In the table there are 85,000 to 120,000 distinct CDR3 sequences, less than 40% of which are singletons. The table lists this clonotype with many counts. Its antigen is undetermined. Sequencing used axillary lymph node tissue. This sequence was found in a female donor with breast cancer. Some clones in this sample may be carry-over from other donors' samples.

This CDR3 is CASSLRTGPTNEKLFF. In DNA, the CDR3 is TGCGCCAGCAGCCTAAGGACGGGGCCAACTAATGAAAAACTGTTTTTT. The V gene is TRBV5-1, the J gene TRBJ1-4; possible D gene TRBD1, 5 bases. This CDR3 spans 16 amino acids. With 4 bases removed from V and 0 bases from J, the gap between germline ends came to 13 bases. Germline lookup yields CDR1 SGHRS and CDR2 YFSETQ.